The present T cell receptor (beta chain) was sequenced within a study of T cells after yellow fever vaccination. Findings and caveats of the study: Once the booster was given, most primary-vaccination clones reappeared, at 95% to 98% for CD4 and roughly 86% for CD8.

Note on this clonotype: The antigen is undetermined.

It was through 5'RACE template switching that TCR cDNA was made, with a universal primer site and UMIs added. One entry per CDR3 protein results from TCRdb running MiXCR on the 5' RACE reads. The data show some 320,000 distinct CDR3 sequences, roughly 10% seen once. CDR3 length equals 14 residues. Trimming cost V 3 bases and J 4 bases; bases outside gene matches: 5. CDR1 and CDR2 (germline): SEHNR, FQNEAQ (reference sequence). This sequence originates from a young man who received the YFV17D yellow fever vaccine. The sequencing used CD4+ T cells sorted from PBMCs, collected 45 days after the yellow fever booster vaccination. The V gene is TRBV7-9, the J gene TRBJ1-1; 7 positions agree with TRBD1. For the CDR3, the DNA is TGTGCCAGCAGCTTCCTAGACAGGGCCACTGAAGCTTTCTTT. Residues: CASSFLDRATEAFF.